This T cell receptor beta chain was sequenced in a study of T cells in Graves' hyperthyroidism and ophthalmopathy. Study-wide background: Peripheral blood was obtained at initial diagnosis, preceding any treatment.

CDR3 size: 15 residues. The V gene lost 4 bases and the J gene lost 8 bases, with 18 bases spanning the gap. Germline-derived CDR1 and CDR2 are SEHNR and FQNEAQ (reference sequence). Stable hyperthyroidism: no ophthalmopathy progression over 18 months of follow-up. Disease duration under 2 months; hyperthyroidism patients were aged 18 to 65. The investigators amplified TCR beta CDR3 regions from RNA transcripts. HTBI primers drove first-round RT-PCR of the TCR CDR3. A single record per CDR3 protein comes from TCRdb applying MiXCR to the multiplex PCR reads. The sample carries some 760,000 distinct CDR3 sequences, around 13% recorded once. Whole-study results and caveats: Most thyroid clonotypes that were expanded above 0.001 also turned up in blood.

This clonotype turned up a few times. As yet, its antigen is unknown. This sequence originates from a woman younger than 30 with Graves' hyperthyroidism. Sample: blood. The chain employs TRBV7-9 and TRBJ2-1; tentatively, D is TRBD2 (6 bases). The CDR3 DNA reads TGTGCCAGCAGCTATGGGCGGGGACGCATCGATGAGCAGTTCTTC. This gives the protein CASSYGRGRIDEQFF.